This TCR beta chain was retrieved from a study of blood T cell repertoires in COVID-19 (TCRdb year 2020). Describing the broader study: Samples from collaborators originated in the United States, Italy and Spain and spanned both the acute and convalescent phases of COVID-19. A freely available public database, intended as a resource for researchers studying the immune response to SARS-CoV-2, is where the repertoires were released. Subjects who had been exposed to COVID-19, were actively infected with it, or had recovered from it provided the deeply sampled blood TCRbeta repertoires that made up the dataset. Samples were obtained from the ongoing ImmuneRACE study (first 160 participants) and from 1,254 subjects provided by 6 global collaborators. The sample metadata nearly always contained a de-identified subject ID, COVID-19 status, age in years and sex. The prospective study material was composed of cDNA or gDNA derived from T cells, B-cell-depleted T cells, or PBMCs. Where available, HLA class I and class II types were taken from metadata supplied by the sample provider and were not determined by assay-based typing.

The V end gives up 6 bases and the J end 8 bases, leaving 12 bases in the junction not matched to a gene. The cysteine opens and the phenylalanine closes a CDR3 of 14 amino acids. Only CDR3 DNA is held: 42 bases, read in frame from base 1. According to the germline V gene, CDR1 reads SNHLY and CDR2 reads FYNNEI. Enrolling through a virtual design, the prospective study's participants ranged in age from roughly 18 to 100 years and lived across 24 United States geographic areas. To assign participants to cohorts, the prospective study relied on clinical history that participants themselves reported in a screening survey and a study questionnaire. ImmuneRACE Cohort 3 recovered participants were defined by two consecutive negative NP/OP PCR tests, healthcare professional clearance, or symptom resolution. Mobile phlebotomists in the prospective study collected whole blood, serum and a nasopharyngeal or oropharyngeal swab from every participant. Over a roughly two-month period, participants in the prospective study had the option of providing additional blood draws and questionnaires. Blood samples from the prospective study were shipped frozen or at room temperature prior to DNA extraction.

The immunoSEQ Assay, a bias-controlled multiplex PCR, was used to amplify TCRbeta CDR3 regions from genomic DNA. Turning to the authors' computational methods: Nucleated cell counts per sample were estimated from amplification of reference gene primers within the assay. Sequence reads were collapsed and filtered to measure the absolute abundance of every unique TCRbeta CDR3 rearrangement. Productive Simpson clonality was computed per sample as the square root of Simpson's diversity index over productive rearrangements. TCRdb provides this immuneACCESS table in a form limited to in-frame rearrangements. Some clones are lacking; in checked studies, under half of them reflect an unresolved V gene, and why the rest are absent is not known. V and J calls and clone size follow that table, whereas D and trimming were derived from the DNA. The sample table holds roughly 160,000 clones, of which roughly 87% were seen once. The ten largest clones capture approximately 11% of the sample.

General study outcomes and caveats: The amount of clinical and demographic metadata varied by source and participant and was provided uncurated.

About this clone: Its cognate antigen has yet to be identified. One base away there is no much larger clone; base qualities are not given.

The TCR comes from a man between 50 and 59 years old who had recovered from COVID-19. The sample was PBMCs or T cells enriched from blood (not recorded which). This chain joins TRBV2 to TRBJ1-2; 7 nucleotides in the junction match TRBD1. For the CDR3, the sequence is CASRERTGQGGYTF. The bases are TGTGCCAGCAGAGAAAGGACAGGACAAGGGGGCTACACCTTC.